The 28 T cell receptor beta chains given below trace back to one sample, sequenced in a study of cytomegalovirus exposure and HLA in healthy donors. The PCR contained 60 Vbeta and 13 Jbeta primers. Assay: immunoSEQ multiplex PCR; the TCRdb copy retains only in-frame clones and omits some. The table records roughly 200,000 clones, approximately 70% of them present only once. Sample: PBMCs. The receptors come from a man aged 35-49 years in good health and CMV-seropositive.

V is TRBV4-1 and J is TRBJ2-3, with a possible D match to TRBD2 (7 bases). Trimming cost V 4 bases and J 4 bases, with 18 bases left between them. CDR1 and CDR2 (germline): MGHRA, YSYEKL. The CDR3 is 16 amino acids. CDR3 coding DNA: TGCGCCAGCAGCCCCGGGGGGCAGGCGGGCCCAGATACGCAGTATTTT. It encodes CASSPGGQAGPDTQYF.

This clone was seen a few times. This chain joins TRBV19 and TRBJ2-1; 9 bases are a match to TRBD1. CDR3 length: 16 residues. Germline CDR1 LNHDA, CDR2 SQIVND (reference sequence). Germline trimming cut 0 bases from V and 9 bases from J; bases unmatched to any gene: 9. CDR3 amino acids: CASSIDPGQGLSEQFF. DNA of the CDR3: TGTGCCAGTAGTATAGACCCGGGACAGGGTCTAAGTGAGCAGTTCTTC.

This clone was detected only once. This chain uses TRBV4-1 with TRBJ2-7, with a weak D call TRBD1 (6 bases). Germline V gene sequence: CDR1 MGHRA, CDR2 YSYEKL. With 0 bases removed from V and 6 bases from J, the gap between germline ends came to 15 bases. The CDR3 has 15 residues. As DNA, the CDR3 is TGCGCCAGCAGCCAAGACGGGACAAGCTTCTTCGAGCAGTACTTC. It translates to CASSQDGTSFFEQYF.

This clone was observed a few times. V and J are TRBV29-1 and TRBJ2-1, with no clear D. The CDR3 spans 11 residues. Trimming pared 6 bases from V and 9 bases from J, leaving 12 bases between. Germline V gene lookup returns CDR1 SQVTM and CDR2 ANQGSEA. The CDR3 bases are TGCAGCGTCCCTAACCGGGTTGAGCAGTTCTTC. It translates to CSVPNRVEQFF.

The chain employs TRBV6-5 and TRBJ1-3; D perhaps matches TRBD1 (6 bases). CDR1 and CDR2 from the germline V gene are MNHEY and SVGAGI. The germline V and J ends were trimmed by 2 bases and 0 bases, with 11 bases remaining between them. CDR3 length: 16 residues. For the CDR3, the DNA is TGTGCCAGCAGTTACGTAGCAGGGGTCTCTGGAAACACCATATATTTT. Translation: CASSYVAGVSGNTIYF.

This clone showed up just a few times. The chain couples TRBV5-5 to TRBJ2-5, with a weak D call TRBD2 (6 bases). The CDR3 extends over 16 amino acids. CDR1 is SGHKS and CDR2 is YYEKEE in the germline V gene (reference sequence). Trimming cost V 3 bases and J 7 bases, with 22 bases left between them. In DNA, the CDR3 is TGTGCCAGCAGCTCGGGGGTCCACGCCCTGGCGGGGACCCAGTACTTC. Translating it yields CASSSGVHALAGTQYF.

This clone came up a few times. The chain is built from TRBV5-5 and TRBJ2-7; weak D call: TRBD2 (6 bases). CDR1 and CDR2 from the germline V gene are SGHKS and YYEKEE (reference sequence). The CDR3 is made up of 15 amino acids. Trimming shortened V by 7 bases and J by 0 bases, and 17 bases separated the two germline ends. CDR3 residues: CASSMEGFRSYEQYF. The CDR3 DNA follows: TGTGCCAGCTCCATGGAGGGGTTTCGCTCCTACGAGCAGTACTTC. The full variable domain, its missing parts supplied by reference TRBV5-5 and TRBJ2-7, is DAGVTQSPTHLIKTRGQQVTLRCSPISGHKSVSWYQQVLGQGPQFIFQYYEKEERGRGNFPDRFSARQFPNYSSELNVNALLLGDSALYLCASSMEGFRSYEQYFGPGTRLTVT.

The sample holds a few counts of this clone. The chain joins TRBV13 to TRBJ2-5; TRBD1 is a possible D gene (6 bases). Germline loops: CDR1 PRHDT, CDR2 FYEKMQ (reference sequence). There are 15 residues in the CDR3. The V and J ends lost 4 bases and 1 base respectively, with 13 bases between them. In DNA, the CDR3 is TGTGCCAGCAGCTCCGCGTCAGGGGTCCAAGAGACCCAGTACTTC. Its translation is CASSSASGVQETQYF.

The chain couples TRBV19 to TRBJ1-2, with a tentative D call TRBD1 (5 bases). Germline CDR1 reads LNHDA; CDR2 reads SQIVND (reference sequence). The CDR3 has 14 amino acids. Trimming cost V 4 bases and J 4 bases, with 13 bases left between them. CDR3 protein: CASSTGQASYGYTF. The CDR3 DNA reads as TGTGCCAGTAGTACAGGGCAAGCCTCCTATGGCTACACCTTC.

V is TRBV4-1 and J is TRBJ2-7, with 8 nucleotides matching TRBD2. There are 16 residues in the CDR3. With 2 bases clipped from V and 0 bases from J, the junction kept 6 bases outside the gene matches. Germline CDR1 and CDR2: MGHRA and YSYEKL. The CDR3 DNA sequence: TGCGCCAGCAGCCAAAGGACGGGGGGGAGCTCCTACGAGCAGTACTTC. Encoded protein: CASSQRTGGSSYEQYF.

The table lists this clone with a few counts. This sequence joins TRBV6-5 and TRBJ1-1; no clear D gene. The CDR3 is 14 amino acids. Germline V gene data show CDR1 as MNHEY and CDR2 as SVGAGI. Deletions cut 5 bases from V and 4 bases from J, with 14 bases between. The CDR3, as DNA: TGTGCCAGCAGTGAGGTTGGAGACTCCACTGAAGCTTTCTTT. Protein sequence: CASSEVGDSTEAFF.

The chain recombines TRBV5-1 with TRBJ2-1; D possibly corresponds to TRBD1 (6 bases). CDR3 length: 15 amino acids. Per the germline V gene, CDR1 is SGHRS and CDR2 is YFSETQ. V was clipped by 5 bases and J by 2 bases, with 14 bases between them. The CDR3 sequence: CASRQSQGTYNEQFF. DNA of the CDR3: TGCGCCAGCAGACAATCTCAGGGGACCTACAATGAGCAGTTCTTC.

To note about this clone: One end of the junction fails to match germline, which may point to a read error. The V call is TRBV7-9, the J call TRBJ1-2; no reliable D call. Germline V CDR1 and CDR2: SEHNR, FQNEAQ (reference sequence). The CDR3 has 17 amino acids. The CDR3 DNA follows: TGTTCCAGCAGCTTATATGCGGGGTTGGAGACTAACTATGGCTACACCTTC. This translates into CSSSLYAGLETNYGYTF.

The chain links TRBV5-1 to TRBJ1-6; D remains ambiguous. Trimming took 2 bases from V and 8 from J, leaving 11 bases between them. This CDR3 comprises 14 residues. Germline V CDR1 and CDR2: SGHRS, YFSETQ. This chain's CDR3 is CASSLDGLDSPLHF. The CDR3 nucleotides read TGCGCCAGCAGCTTAGACGGGTTGGATTCACCCCTCCACTTT. The full variable domain, in which reference TRBV5-1 and TRBJ1-6 provide the parts outside the CDR3, is KAGVTQTPRYLIKTRGQQVTLSCSPISGHRSVSWYQQTPGQGLQFLFEYFSETQRNKGNFPGRFSGRQFSNSRSEMNVSTLELGDSALYLCASSLDGLDSPLHFGNGTRLTVT.

The CDR3 DNA follows: TGTGCCAGCAGCTTGGAACAGGGTGCCCAGTACTTC. Residues: CASSLEQGAQYF. The rearrangement links TRBV5-4 to TRBJ2-5; tentatively, D is TRBD1 (6 bases). The CDR3 sequence is 12 residues long. In germline, CDR1 is SGHNT, CDR2 YYREEE (reference sequence). Trimming removed 0 bases at V and 9 bases at J, with 9 bases between.

V and J are TRBV29-1 and TRBJ2-3, with 9 bases identical to TRBD2. The CDR3 runs 15 residues. Trimming took 2 bases from V and 2 from J; bases not matched to a gene: 5. Germline V gene sequence: CDR1 SQVTM, CDR2 ANQGSEA. CDR3: CSVELASGNTDTQYF. The CDR3 coding sequence is TGCAGCGTTGAATTGGCTAGCGGGAACACAGATACGCAGTATTTT.

This clone was seen only a few times. The gene calls are TRBV4-3 and TRBJ1-2, with TRBD1 matching over 10 bases. Germline CDR1 reads LGHNA; CDR2 reads YSLEER. The CDR3 consists of 17 residues. J gave up 4 bases and V 0 bases, and 8 bases lay outside the gene matches. CDR3 sequence: CASSQDLSTGGVYGYTF. The DNA of the CDR3 is TGCGCCAGCAGCCAAGATCTGTCGACAGGGGGCGTCTATGGCTACACCTTC.

This chain links TRBV11-2 with TRBJ2-7, with 10 positions matching TRBD1. The junction had 5 bases not matched to a gene; V was cut back by 3 bases and J by 3 bases. The length of the CDR3 is 15 residues. CDR1 is SGHAT, CDR2 FQNNGV, per germline. CDR3 nucleotides: TGTGCCAGCAGCTTCCCAGACAGGGGGCACTACGAGCAGTACTTC. It codes for CASSFPDRGHYEQYF.

The V gene is TRBV19, the J gene TRBJ2-3; D uncertain. The CDR3 covers 15 residues. V was shortened by 4 bases and J by 0 bases, with 11 bases between the two germline ends. Germline CDR1 reads LNHDA; CDR2 reads SQIVND (reference sequence). The CDR3 DNA reads as TGTGCCAGTAGTACCGGTACCTCTAGCACAGATACGCAGTATTTT. Protein sequence: CASSTGTSSTDTQYF.

The J gene is TRBJ1-1, the V gene TRBV6-5, with 8 bases lining up with TRBD1. Germline trimming cut 4 bases from V and 2 bases from J; bases unmatched to any gene: 6. CDR3 length: 15 amino acids. CDR1 is MNHEY, CDR2 SVGAGI, per germline. The CDR3 bases are TGTGCCAGCAGTTCGCACCAGGGGGCCAACACTGAAGCTTTCTTT. Translation: CASSSHQGANTEAFF.

A few counts support this clone. This chain uses TRBV6-5 with TRBJ1-6; possibly TRBD1 for D (5 bases). V lost 5 bases, J lost 6 bases, and 14 bases lay in between. CDR1 and CDR2 (germline): MNHEY, SVGAGI. The CDR3 consists of 15 residues. Here the CDR3 DNA reads TGTGCCAGCAGTGGTCAGGGCTTACTTAATTCACCCCTCCACTTT. This codes for CASSGQGLLNSPLHF.

This clone appeared a few times. This chain's CDR3 is CASPDRTSDSYEQYF. The CDR3 nucleotides read TGTGCCAGCCCCGACCGGACTAGCGATTCCTACGAGCAGTACTTC. This sequence joins TRBV21-1 and TRBJ2-7; the table calls TRBD2, which could not be checked here. TRBV21-1 is recorded as a pseudogene. The CDR3 is 15 residues long.

This clone showed up just a few times. V is TRBV5-6 and J is TRBJ2-2; no reliable D call. The germline V and J ends were trimmed by 0 bases and 4 bases, with 13 bases remaining between them. The CDR3 loop spans 16 amino acids. CDR1 and CDR2 (germline): SGHDT, YYEEEE. The chain's CDR3 is CASSLADHKLTGELFF. The CDR3 nucleotides read TGTGCCAGCAGCTTGGCCGATCATAAGCTCACCGGGGAGCTGTTTTTT.

The chain is built from TRBV7-6 and TRBJ2-7; 7 bases are shared with TRBD1. J was trimmed by 3 bases and V by 4 bases; bases with no gene match: 3. The CDR3 length is 13 residues. CDR1 is SGHVS and CDR2 is FNYEAQ in the germline V gene. The CDR3 bases are TGTGCCAGCAGCTCGGGACAGCTCTACGAGCAGTACTTC. The encoded protein is CASSSGQLYEQYF.

The V and J genes are TRBV6-5 and TRBJ2-7; D perhaps matches TRBD2 (6 bases). V dropped 7 bases and J dropped 6 bases, with 22 bases sitting between them. The CDR3 has 15 amino acids. CDR1 is MNHEY, CDR2 SVGAGI, per germline. The CDR3 spells CASNPPGVGVGEQYF. The CDR3 nucleotides are TGTGCCAGCAACCCCCCGGGAGTAGGGGTAGGCGAGCAGTACTTC.

A remark on this clone: The same CDR3 arises from other DNA sequences in this sample as well. The gene calls are TRBV9 and TRBJ1-6; possibly TRBD1 for D (5 bases). Germline assignment: CDR1 SGDLS and CDR2 YYNGEE. The CDR3 spans 15 residues. Trimming pared 1 base from V and 6 bases from J, leaving 11 bases between. The CDR3 loop is CASSVSGILNSPLHF. CDR3 DNA sequence: TGTGCCAGCAGCGTATCAGGGATACTTAATTCACCCCTCCACTTT.

The gene calls are TRBV10-1 and TRBJ2-5; 10 bases fit TRBD2. Germline-derived CDR1 and CDR2 are WNHNN and SYGVQD (reference sequence). The CDR3 runs to 16 residues. J was trimmed by 5 bases and V by 0 bases; bases with no gene match: 6. The CDR3 sequence: CASSESKRGGEETQYF. CDR3 sequence (DNA): TGCGCCAGCAGTGAGTCGAAGCGGGGGGGCGAGGAGACCCAGTACTTC.

V is TRBV5-4 and J is TRBJ2-6; D is undetermined. This CDR3 comprises 16 residues. Germline CDR1 is SGHNT and CDR2 is YYREEE (reference sequence). V lost 4 bases to trimming and J lost 4 bases, with 15 bases between them. The CDR3: CASSSQNAPGANVLTF. The DNA of the CDR3 is TGTGCCAGCAGCAGCCAAAACGCTCCCGGGGCCAACGTCCTGACTTTC.